This T cell receptor beta chain was identified in a study of CD8 T cells in Susac syndrome. RNA amounts of about 0.5 to 1 ug underwent reverse transcription with random hexamers. In TCRdb, the immunoSEQ multiplex PCR reads were re-called with MiXCR into one record per CDR3 protein. The sample lists 150,000 to 200,000 distinct CDR3 sequences, just over 90% seen once, with around 0.13% in the top ten. Overall study results and limits: An acknowledgment was made by the study that its TCR sequencing and HLA analysis involved relatively few individuals.

Of note for this clonotype: Its antigen remains unidentified.

CDR3 size: 12 residues. The V segment lost 7 bases and the J segment 3 bases; nucleotides outside the gene matches: 6. CDR1 and CDR2 (germline): SQVTM, ANQGSEA. The control participants were healthy donors, and these controls were matched with respect to both age and sex. V is TRBV29-1 and J is TRBJ2-7; 7 bases match TRBD1. Specimen: CD4+ T cells from PBMCs. This receptor was identified in a human donor in good health. Written as DNA, the CDR3 is TGCAGCGCCCGGGACAGAAGCTACGAGCAGTACTTC. Protein: CSARDRSYEQYF.